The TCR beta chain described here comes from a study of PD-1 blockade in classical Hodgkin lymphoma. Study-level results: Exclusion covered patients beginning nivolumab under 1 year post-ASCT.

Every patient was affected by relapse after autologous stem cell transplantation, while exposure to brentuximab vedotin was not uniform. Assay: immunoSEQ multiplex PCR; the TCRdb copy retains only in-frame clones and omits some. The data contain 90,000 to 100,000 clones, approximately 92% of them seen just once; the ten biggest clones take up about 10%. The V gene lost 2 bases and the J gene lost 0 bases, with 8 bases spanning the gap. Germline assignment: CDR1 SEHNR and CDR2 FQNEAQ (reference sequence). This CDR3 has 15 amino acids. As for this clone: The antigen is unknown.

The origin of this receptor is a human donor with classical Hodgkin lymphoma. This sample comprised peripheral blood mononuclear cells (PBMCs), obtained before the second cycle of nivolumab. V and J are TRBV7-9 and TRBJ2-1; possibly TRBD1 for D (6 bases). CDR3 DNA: TGTGCCAGCAGCTTACTAGGGGGCTCCTACAATGAGCAGTTCTTC. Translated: CASSLLGGSYNEQFF.